The entry below describes one T cell receptor beta chain. Through MiXCR, TCRdb re-clonotyped the PCR reads. The repertoire holds about 16,000 clones, under 40% seen once, with about 13% in the top ten. Thyroid surgery was preceded by no treatment in any patient. The data originate from a study of metastatic and nonmetastatic thyroid tumors. Overall study context: For malignant and benign thyroid patients, tumor or nodule tissue and blood were the sources whose repertoires were compared.

The CDR3 is 16 amino acids. CDR1 and CDR2 (germline): SGHVS, FQNEAQ. The junction had 7 bases not matched to a gene; V was cut back by 2 bases and J by 7 bases. The sequenced sample was tumor tissue. The TCR sequence derives from a male donor with papillary thyroid cancer or a benign thyroid nodule (not recorded which). Some clones in this sample may be carry-over from other donors' samples. V usage is TRBV7-8 and J usage is TRBJ1-6; TRBD1 matches 8 bases. CDR3 nucleotide sequence: TGTGCCAGCAGCTTATCCAGGACAGGGACGAATTCACCCCTCCACTTT. Translation: CASSLSRTGTNSPLHF.